This paragraph reports one T cell receptor beta chain. Its target is unknown. Using immunoSEQ multiplex PCR, the repertoire was profiled, and TCRdb retains in-frame clones only, with some absent. This repertoire shows about 280,000 clones, approximately 86% found once; its top ten account for approximately 1%. J gave up 6 bases and V 3 bases, and 7 bases lay outside the gene matches. The CDR3 covers 14 residues. Germline V gene data show CDR1 as MNHEY and CDR2 as SMNVEV (reference sequence). This sample is drawn from a study of cytomegalovirus exposure and HLA in healthy donors. Study results and limitations: The classifier, whose performance was assessed in both the original and validation cohorts, reportedly diagnosed cytomegalovirus status with high specificity and sensitivity.

The TCR sequence derives from a woman aged 18-35 years in good health and CMV-seronegative. The chain combines TRBV27 with TRBJ1-1; 7 bases are shared with TRBD1. The specimen sequenced was PBMCs. The CDR3 protein is CASSFPDRASEAFF. In DNA form, the CDR3 reads TGTGCCAGCAGTTTTCCCGACAGGGCATCTGAAGCTTTCTTT.